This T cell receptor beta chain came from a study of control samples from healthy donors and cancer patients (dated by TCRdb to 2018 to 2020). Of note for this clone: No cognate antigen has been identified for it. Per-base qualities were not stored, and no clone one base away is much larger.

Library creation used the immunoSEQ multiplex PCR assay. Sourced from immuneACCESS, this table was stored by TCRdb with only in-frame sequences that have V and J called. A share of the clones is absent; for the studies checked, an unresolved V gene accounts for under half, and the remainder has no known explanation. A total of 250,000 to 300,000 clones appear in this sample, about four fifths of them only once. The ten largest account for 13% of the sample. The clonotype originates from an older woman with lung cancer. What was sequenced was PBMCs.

The CDR3 reads as follows: CASSLQGGREKLFF. The nucleotide sequence reads TGTGCCAGCAGCTTACAGGGAGGAAGAGAAAAACTGTTTTTT. The chain is assembled from TRBV11-1 and TRBJ1-4, with TRBD1 as a weak D call on 5 bases. At the junction V is shortened by 2 bases and J by 8 bases, with 12 bases in between. Looking up the germline V gene (reference sequence) yields CDR1 SGHAT and CDR2 FQDESV. The CDR3, from cysteine to phenylalanine, totals 14 residues. Only the CDR3 DNA is retained, 42 bases long and in frame from the first base.